Below, 8 T cell receptor beta chains from the same sample are listed, as sequenced in a study of radiotherapy plus CTLA-4 blockade in lung cancer. Generated by immunoSEQ multiplex PCR, the TCRdb table keeps only in-frame clones and is missing some. Of around 95,000 clones listed, about 83% are singletons. The sequences come from peripheral blood, collected from a patient treated with radiotherapy plus ipilimumab. The source is a human donor with non-small cell lung cancer who had stable disease on radiotherapy plus ipilimumab.

The chain joins TRBV5-5 to TRBJ2-2; either TRBD1 or TRBD2 may supply D (7 bases each). The germline V gene encodes CDR1 SGHKS and CDR2 YYEKEE (reference sequence). V lost 2 bases to trimming and J lost 0 bases, with 14 bases between them. The CDR3 spans 17 residues. The CDR3 DNA sequence: TGTGCCAGCAGCTTTTCCAGGGGGACTACGAACACCGGGGAGCTGTTTTTT. Translation gives CASSFSRGTTNTGELFF.

This clone has a single count. The chain is built from TRBV28 and TRBJ2-7; 10 positions match TRBD1. Germline-derived CDR1 and CDR2 are MDHEN and SYDVKM. The CDR3 totals 15 residues. The J segment lost 4 bases and the V segment lost 5 bases, leaving 8 bases of the junction unmatched. The CDR3 is CASSSTGTGAYEQYF. The CDR3 DNA reads as TGTGCCAGCAGTAGTACCGGGACAGGGGCTTACGAGCAGTACTTC.

The chain links TRBV28 to TRBJ1-4; D is possibly TRBD1 (5 bases). CDR1 is MDHEN, CDR2 SYDVKM, per germline. V shed 7 bases and J shed 7 bases, with 13 bases lying between them. This CDR3 is 13 amino acids long. The CDR3 bases are TGTGCCAGCAACGGGGGGGTGCTTGAAAAACTGTTTTTT. It translates to CASNGGVLEKLFF.

The gene calls are TRBV18 and TRBJ2-7; maybe TRBD2 (5 bases). With 2 bases removed from V and 5 bases from J, the gap between germline ends came to 10 bases. Per germline, CDR1 KGHSH and CDR2 LQKENI. The CDR3 contains 13 residues. The CDR3: CASSPTRNHEQYF. The CDR3 DNA is TGTGCCAGCTCACCAACTAGAAACCACGAGCAGTACTTC.

The gene calls are TRBV6-5 and TRBJ1-1, with 11 bases fitting TRBD1. The trim removed 6 bases at V and 6 bases at J, leaving 6 bases unmatched. This CDR3 has 14 amino acids. Looked up from germline, CDR1 is MNHEY and CDR2 is SVGAGI. CDR3 sequence (DNA): TGTGCCAGCAGATCCGGGACAGGGGGATCTGAAGCTTTCTTT. It specifies CASRSGTGGSEAFF.

This clone was seen a few times. The chain uses TRBV6-1 and TRBJ1-6; D uncertain. The CDR3 extends over 14 amino acids. Germline CDR1 reads MNHNS; CDR2 reads SASEGT. Trimming took 6 bases from V and 6 from J, leaving 12 bases between them. CDR3 sequence (DNA): TGTGCCAGCAGACCTCGGGCAGTTAATTCACCCCTCCACTTT. Translated, it gives CASRPRAVNSPLHF.

The V gene is TRBV6-1, the J gene TRBJ1-3; D ambiguous. CDR1 is MNHNS and CDR2 is SASEGT in the germline V gene. The CDR3 totals 15 residues. Trimming removed 3 bases from V and 0 bases from J, with 9 bases in between. The CDR3 loop is CASSDWASSGNTIYF. Here the CDR3 DNA reads TGTGCCAGCAGTGATTGGGCGAGCTCTGGAAACACCATATATTTT.

The chain employs TRBV11-2 and TRBJ2-1; 13 bases are a match to TRBD2. Germline values: CDR1 SGHAT, CDR2 FQNNGV. The CDR3 loop spans 15 amino acids. After removal of 5 bases from V and 7 bases from J, the junction contained 5 bases not matched to a gene. CDR3 nucleotide sequence: TGTGCCAGCAGCCGGGGACTAGCGGGAATGAATGAGCAGTTCTTC. Translated, it gives CASSRGLAGMNEQFF.